The present entry profiles one T cell receptor beta chain with its context. Its antigen remains unidentified. The CDR3 covers 12 residues. Trimming stripped 7 bases from V and 9 bases from J, with 14 bases between. CDR1 is SGHRS, CDR2 YFSETQ, per germline. The authors ran a second PCR of about 6 to 11 cycles using a sample-barcoded 5' primer and a J-beta primer mix. Carrying 12 random nucleotides, a template-switch adaptor labeled each individual cDNA molecule. Each single sample gave us at least 3 million CDR3-containing paired-end reads. MiXCR was run by TCRdb on the 5' RACE reads, yielding one entry per CDR3 protein. The sample holds roughly 1.7 million distinct CDR3 sequences, roughly 32% seen once. These data come from a study of blood T cells in healthy people across ages. Study-level results: As age increased, TCR beta diversity per million T cells fell in a roughly linear fashion. The diversity estimates, figures obtained from one million T cells, were considered underestimates.

The TCR sequence derives from a woman under 40 in good health. The specimen was blood. V usage is TRBV5-1 and J usage is TRBJ2-1; D gene ambiguous. The CDR3 DNA is TGCGCCAGCGCCGAAAGGAGTATTGAGCAGTTCTTC. Its protein product is CASAERSIEQFF.